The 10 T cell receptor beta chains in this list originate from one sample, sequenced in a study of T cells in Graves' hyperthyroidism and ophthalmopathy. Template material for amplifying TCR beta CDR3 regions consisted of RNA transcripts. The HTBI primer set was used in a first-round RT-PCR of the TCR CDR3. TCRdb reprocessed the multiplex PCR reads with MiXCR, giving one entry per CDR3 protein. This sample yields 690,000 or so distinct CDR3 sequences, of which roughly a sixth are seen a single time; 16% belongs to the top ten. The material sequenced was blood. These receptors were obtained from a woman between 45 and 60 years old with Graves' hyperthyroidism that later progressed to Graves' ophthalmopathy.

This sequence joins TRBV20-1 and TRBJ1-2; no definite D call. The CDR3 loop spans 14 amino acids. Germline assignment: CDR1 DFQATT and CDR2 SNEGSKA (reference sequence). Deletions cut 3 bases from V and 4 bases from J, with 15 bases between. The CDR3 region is CSASSGNSFYGYTF. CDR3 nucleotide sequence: TGCAGTGCTAGCTCTGGGAACAGCTTCTATGGCTACACCTTC.

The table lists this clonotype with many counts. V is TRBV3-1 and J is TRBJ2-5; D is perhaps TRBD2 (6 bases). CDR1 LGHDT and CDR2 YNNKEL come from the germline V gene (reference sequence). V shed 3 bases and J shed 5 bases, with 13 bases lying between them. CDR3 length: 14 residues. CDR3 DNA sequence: TGTGCCAGCAGCCATCGCGGGGATGGGGAGACCCAGTACTTC. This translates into CASSHRGDGETQYF.

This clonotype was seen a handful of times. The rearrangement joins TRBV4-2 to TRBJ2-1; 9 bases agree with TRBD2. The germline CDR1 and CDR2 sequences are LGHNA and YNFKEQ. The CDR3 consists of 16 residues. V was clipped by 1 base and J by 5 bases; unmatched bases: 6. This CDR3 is CASSQVGGGGNNEQFF. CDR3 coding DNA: TGTGCCAGCAGCCAAGTAGGCGGGGGGGGAAACAATGAGCAGTTCTTC.

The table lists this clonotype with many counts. DNA for the CDR3: TGTGCCAGCACTTCTAGTGGGGGCAGCAATCAGCCCCAGCATTTT. Residues: CASTSSGGSNQPQHF. The chain carries TRBV12-3 or TRBV12-4 and TRBJ1-5, with a tentative D call TRBD1 (6 bases). The ends were cut back, 7 bases at V and 1 base at J, with 14 bases in the middle. This CDR3 contains 15 residues.

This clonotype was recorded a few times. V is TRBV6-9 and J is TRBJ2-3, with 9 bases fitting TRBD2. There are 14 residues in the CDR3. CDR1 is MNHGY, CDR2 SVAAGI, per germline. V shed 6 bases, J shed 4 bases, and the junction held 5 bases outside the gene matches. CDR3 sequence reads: CASRLAGVPDTQYF. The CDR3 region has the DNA TGTGCCAGCAGATTAGCGGGGGTCCCAGATACGCAGTATTTT.

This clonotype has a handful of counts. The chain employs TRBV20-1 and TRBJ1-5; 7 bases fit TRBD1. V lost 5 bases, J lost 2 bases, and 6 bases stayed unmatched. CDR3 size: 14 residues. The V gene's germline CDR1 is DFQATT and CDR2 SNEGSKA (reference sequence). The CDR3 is CSALQGTGNQPQHF. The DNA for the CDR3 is TGCAGTGCTTTACAGGGGACAGGCAATCAGCCCCAGCATTTT.

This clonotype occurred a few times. CDR3 region: CASSFEAATNEKLFF. CDR3 bases: TGTGCCAGCAGCTTCGAGGCGGCAACTAATGAAAAACTGTTTTTT. The chain joins TRBV5-5 to TRBJ1-4; no definite D call. Germline CDR1 and CDR2: SGHKS and YYEKEE (reference sequence). The CDR3 consists of 15 residues. With 2 bases removed from V and 0 bases from J, the gap between germline ends came to 8 bases.

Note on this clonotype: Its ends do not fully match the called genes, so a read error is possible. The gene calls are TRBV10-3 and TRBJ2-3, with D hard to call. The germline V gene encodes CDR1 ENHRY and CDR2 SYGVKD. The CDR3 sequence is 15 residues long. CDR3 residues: CAISESTPGTDTQYF. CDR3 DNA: TGTGCCATCAGTGAGTCGACTCCCGGCACTGATACGCAGTATTTT.

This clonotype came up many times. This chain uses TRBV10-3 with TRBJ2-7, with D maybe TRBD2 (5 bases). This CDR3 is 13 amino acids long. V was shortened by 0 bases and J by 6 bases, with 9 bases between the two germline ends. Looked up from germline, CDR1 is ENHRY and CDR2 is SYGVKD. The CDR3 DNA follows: TGTGCCATCAGTGAGTCGACGGGGATCGAGCAGTACTTC. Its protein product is CAISESTGIEQYF.

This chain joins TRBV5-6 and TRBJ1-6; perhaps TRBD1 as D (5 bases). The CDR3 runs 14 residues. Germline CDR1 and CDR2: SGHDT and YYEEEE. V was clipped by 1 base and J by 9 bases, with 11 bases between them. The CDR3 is CASSLYGRVSPLHF. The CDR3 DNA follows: TGTGCCAGCAGCTTGTATGGCAGGGTTTCACCCCTCCACTTT. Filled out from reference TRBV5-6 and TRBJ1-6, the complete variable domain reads DAGVTQSPTHLIKTRGQQVTLRCSPKSGHDTVSWYQQALGQGPQFIFQYYEEEERQRGNFPDRFSGHQFPNYSSELNVNALLLGDSALYLCASSLYGRVSPLHFGNGTRLTVT.